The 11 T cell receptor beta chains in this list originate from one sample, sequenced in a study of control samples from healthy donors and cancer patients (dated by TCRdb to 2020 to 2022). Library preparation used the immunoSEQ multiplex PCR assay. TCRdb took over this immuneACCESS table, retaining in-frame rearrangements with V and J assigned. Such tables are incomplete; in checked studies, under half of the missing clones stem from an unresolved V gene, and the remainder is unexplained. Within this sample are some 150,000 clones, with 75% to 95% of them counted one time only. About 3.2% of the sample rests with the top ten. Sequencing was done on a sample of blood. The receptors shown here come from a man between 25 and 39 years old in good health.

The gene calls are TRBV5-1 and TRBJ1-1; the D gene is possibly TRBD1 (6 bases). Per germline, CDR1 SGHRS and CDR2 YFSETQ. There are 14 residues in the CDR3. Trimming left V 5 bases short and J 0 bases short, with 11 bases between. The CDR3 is CASSSGQLNTEAFF. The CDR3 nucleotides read TGCGCCAGCAGTTCGGGACAACTGAACACTGAAGCTTTCTTT. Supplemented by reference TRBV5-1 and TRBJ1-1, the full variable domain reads KAGVTQTPRYLIKTRGQQVTLSCSPISGHRSVSWYQQTPGQGLQFLFEYFSETQRNKGNFPGRFSGRQFSNSRSEMNVSTLELGDSALYLCASSSGQLNTEAFFGQGTRLTVV.

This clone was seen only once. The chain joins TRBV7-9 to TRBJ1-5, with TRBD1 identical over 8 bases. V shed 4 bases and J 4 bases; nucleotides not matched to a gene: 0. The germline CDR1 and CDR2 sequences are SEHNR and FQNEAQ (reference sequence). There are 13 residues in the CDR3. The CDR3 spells CASSWDRNQPQHF. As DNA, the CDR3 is TGTGCCAGCAGCTGGGACAGGAATCAGCCCCAGCATTTT. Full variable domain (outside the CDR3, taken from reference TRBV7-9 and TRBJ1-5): DTGVSQNPRHKITKRGQNVTFRCDPISEHNRLYWYRQTLGQGPEFLTYFQNEAQLEKSRLLSDRFSAERPKGSFSTLEIQRTEQGDSAMYLCASSWDRNQPQHFGDGTRLSIL.

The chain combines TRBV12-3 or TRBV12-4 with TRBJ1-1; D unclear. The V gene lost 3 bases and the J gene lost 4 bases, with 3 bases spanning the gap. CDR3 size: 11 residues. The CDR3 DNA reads TGTGCCAGCAGTTTCGGCACTGAAGCTTTCTTT. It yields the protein CASSFGTEAFF.

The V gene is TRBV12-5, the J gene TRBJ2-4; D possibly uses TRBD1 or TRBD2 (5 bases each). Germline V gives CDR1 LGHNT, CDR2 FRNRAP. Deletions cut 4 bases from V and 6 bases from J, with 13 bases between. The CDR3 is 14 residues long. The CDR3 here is CASGSGAESNIQYF. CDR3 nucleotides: TGTGCTAGTGGTTCCGGGGCTGAATCAAACATTCAGTACTTC.

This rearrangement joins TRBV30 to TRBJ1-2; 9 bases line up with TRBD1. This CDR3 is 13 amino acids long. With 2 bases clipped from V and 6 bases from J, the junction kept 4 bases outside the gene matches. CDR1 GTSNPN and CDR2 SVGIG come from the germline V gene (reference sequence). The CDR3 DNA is TGTGCCTGGAGTTCCGACAGGGGGAATGGCTACACCTTC. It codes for CAWSSDRGNGYTF.

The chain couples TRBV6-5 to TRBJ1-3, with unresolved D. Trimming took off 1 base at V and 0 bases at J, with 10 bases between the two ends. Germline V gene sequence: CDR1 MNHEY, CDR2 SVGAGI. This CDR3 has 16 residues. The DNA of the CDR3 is TGTGCCAGCAGTTACTTATTCCCCAACTCTGGAAACACCATATATTTT. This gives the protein CASSYLFPNSGNTIYF.

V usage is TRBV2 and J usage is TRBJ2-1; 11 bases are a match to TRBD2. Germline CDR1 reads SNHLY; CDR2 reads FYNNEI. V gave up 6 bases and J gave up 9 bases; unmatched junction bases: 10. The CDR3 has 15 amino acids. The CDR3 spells CASRKNSGGAAEQFF. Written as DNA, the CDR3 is TGTGCCAGCAGGAAAAATAGCGGGGGGGCCGCTGAGCAGTTCTTC.

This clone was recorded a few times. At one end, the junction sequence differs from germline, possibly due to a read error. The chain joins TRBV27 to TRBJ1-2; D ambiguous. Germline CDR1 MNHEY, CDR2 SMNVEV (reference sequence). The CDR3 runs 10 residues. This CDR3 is CASSQGVVYF. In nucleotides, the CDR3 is TGTGCCAGCAGCCAAGGTGTAGTCTACTTC.

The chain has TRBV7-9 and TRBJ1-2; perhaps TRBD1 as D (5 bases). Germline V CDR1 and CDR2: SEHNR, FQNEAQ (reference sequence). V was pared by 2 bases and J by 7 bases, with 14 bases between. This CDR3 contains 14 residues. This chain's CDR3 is CASSLSSIGGGYTF. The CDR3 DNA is TGTGCCAGCAGCTTATCGTCTATCGGGGGTGGCTACACCTTC. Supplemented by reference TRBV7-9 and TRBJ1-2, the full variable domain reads DTGVSQNPRHKITKRGQNVTFRCDPISEHNRLYWYRQTLGQGPEFLTYFQNEAQLEKSRLLSDRFSAERPKGSFSTLEIQRTEQGDSAMYLCASSLSSIGGGYTFGSGTRLTVV.

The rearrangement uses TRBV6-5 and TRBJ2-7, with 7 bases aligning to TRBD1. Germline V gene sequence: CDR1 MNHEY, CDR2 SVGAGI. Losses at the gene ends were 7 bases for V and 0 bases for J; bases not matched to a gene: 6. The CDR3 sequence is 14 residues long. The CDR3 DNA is TGTGCCAGCACTCGGGCAGGGGGCTCCTACGAGCAGTACTTC. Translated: CASTRAGGSYEQYF.

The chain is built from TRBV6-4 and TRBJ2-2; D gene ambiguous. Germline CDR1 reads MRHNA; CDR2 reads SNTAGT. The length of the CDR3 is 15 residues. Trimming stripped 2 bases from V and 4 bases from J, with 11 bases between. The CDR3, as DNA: TGTGCCAGCAGTGACCGCCCGGGCTCCACCGGGGAGCTGTTTTTT. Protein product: CASSDRPGSTGELFF.